This TCR beta chain was recovered during a study of OX40 agonist ivuxolimab in advanced cancers. The study's findings and limits: Among the lowest peripheral clonal expansion occurred in 0.1-3.0 mg/kg partial responders.

TCRdb's copy holds only in-frame clones and misses some; the assay was immunoSEQ multiplex PCR. The sample carries about 71,000 clones, around 83% recorded once. Turning to this clone: Its antigen is as yet unknown.

Sample: CD4+ or CD8+ T cells sorted from blood, taken in a trial of the OX40 agonist ivuxolimab. The receptor was derived from an adult with an advanced solid tumor such as melanoma, head and neck, liver or kidney cancer.

The CDR3 DNA is TGTGCCAGCAGCCCGACAGGATCTAGTAAGCAGTTCTTC. It yields the protein CASSPTGSSKQFF. The genes are TRBV9 and TRBJ2-1; D may be TRBD1 (6 bases). In germline, CDR1 is SGDLS, CDR2 YYNGEE. There are 13 residues in the CDR3. The germline V and J ends were trimmed by 4 bases and 11 bases, with 16 bases remaining between them.